This passage covers 21 T cell receptor beta chains from one sample sequenced in a study of regulatory T cells in long-lasting Graves disease. CDR3-region Arm-PCR and iRepertoire HTBI primers produced the TCR beta libraries. TCRdb used MiXCR to reprocess the multiplex PCR reads, holding one entry per CDR3 protein. The sample lists some 410,000 distinct CDR3 sequences, roughly 15% occurring once. The time point is: newly diagnosed GD, antithyroid drugs for less than 3 months. PBMCs provided the RNA from which the TCR library was made. These records were also assigned to another study, of T cells in Graves' hyperthyroidism and ophthalmopathy.

Sequencing used peripheral blood mononuclear cells (PBMCs), obtained at new diagnosis, from a patient treated with antithyroid drugs. All receptors come from a woman aged 25 to 39 with Graves disease.

This clonotype was seen a handful of times. The J gene is TRBJ2-7, the V gene TRBV6-2 or TRBV6-3, with D possibly matching TRBD1 (8 bases). The ends were cut back, 6 bases at V and 2 bases at J, with 14 bases in the middle. Germline V gives CDR1 MNHEY, CDR2 SVGEGT. This CDR3 is built from 14 residues. CDR3 sequence: CASRREDRAYEQYF. The CDR3 coding sequence is TGTGCCAGCAGACGGGAGGACAGGGCCTACGAGCAGTACTTC.

This clonotype was seen ten or more times. The gene calls are TRBV29-1 and TRBJ2-7; 7 nucleotides align to TRBD2. Trimming took 6 bases from V and 3 from J; bases not matched to a gene: 5. The germline V gene has CDR1 SQVTM and CDR2 ANQGSEA. The CDR3 runs 12 residues. The CDR3 sequence: CSVGDYLYEQYF. Written as DNA, the CDR3 is TGCAGCGTGGGGGACTACCTCTACGAGCAGTACTTC.

CDR3 nucleotides: TGCAGTGCTCCGCGACCGACAGGGTACGAGCAGTACTTC. Translated, it gives CSAPRPTGYEQYF. The chain combines TRBV20-1 with TRBJ2-7, with 7 nucleotides matching TRBD1. In germline, CDR1 is DFQATT, CDR2 SNEGSKA (reference sequence). The CDR3 extends over 13 amino acids. The V gene end was trimmed by 5 bases and the J gene end by 4 bases; junction bases not matched to a gene: 8.

This clonotype has ten or more counts. The V gene is TRBV28, the J gene TRBJ1-2, with D hard to call. The V end lost 6 bases, the J end lost 8 bases, and 10 bases lay between the germline ends. The length of the CDR3 is 11 residues. The germline CDR1 and CDR2 sequences are MDHEN and SYDVKM. CDR3 amino acids: CASRPSDGYTF. The CDR3 nucleotides are TGTGCCAGCAGGCCCAGCGACGGCTACACCTTC.

The chain combines TRBV12-5 with TRBJ2-1, with TRBD2 matching over 10 bases. V shed 6 bases, J shed 9 bases, and the junction held 8 bases outside the gene matches. The CDR3 runs 14 residues. Looked up from germline, CDR1 is LGHNT and CDR2 is FRNRAP. In nucleotides, the CDR3 is TGTGCTAGTGGCGTAGCGGGAGGATCTGTTGAGCAGTTCTTC. Amino acid sequence: CASGVAGGSVEQFF.

This clonotype was counted between two and nine times. V is TRBV14 and J is TRBJ2-6; D gene unclear. Trimming removed 1 base at V and 4 bases at J, with 20 bases between. Germline CDR1 reads SGHDN; CDR2 reads FVKESK. This CDR3 comprises 19 residues. CDR3 protein: CASSQVRRGIALGANVLTF. The CDR3 DNA reads as TGTGCCAGCAGCCAAGTCAGACGAGGCATAGCTCTGGGGGCCAACGTCCTGACTTTC.

V and J are TRBV19 and TRBJ2-3; 7 bases align to TRBD2. V trimming: 5 bases; J trimming: 4 bases; junction bases outside the gene matches: 12. Looked up from germline, CDR1 is LNHDA and CDR2 is SQIVND (reference sequence). The CDR3 sequence is 16 residues long. The CDR3: CASSPPGRLSADTQYF. DNA for the CDR3: TGTGCCAGTAGTCCCCCCGGGAGGCTAAGCGCAGATACGCAGTATTTT.

This clonotype was seen repeatedly, ten times or more. The chain links TRBV3-1 to TRBJ1-4; D unclear. Germline CDR1 is LGHDT and CDR2 is YNNKEL (reference sequence). V shed 0 bases and J shed 7 bases, with 12 bases lying between them. The CDR3 has 15 residues. The CDR3 loop is CASSQEYGRSEKLFF. The CDR3 DNA follows: TGTGCCAGCAGCCAAGAGTACGGGAGATCTGAAAAACTGTTTTTT.

This clonotype has a count of ten or more. This rearrangement joins TRBV28 to TRBJ1-2; TRBD1 aligns across 10 bases. CDR1 is MDHEN and CDR2 is SYDVKM in the germline V gene. CDR3 length equals 15 residues. V trimming: 5 bases; J trimming: 4 bases; junction bases outside the gene matches: 7. The CDR3 DNA sequence: TGTGCCAGCAGTCCCGGGACAGGGGAGGGCTATGGCTACACCTTC. This sequence encodes CASSPGTGEGYGYTF.

This clonotype was recorded at least ten times. The V gene is TRBV5-6, the J gene TRBJ2-2; no reliable D call. With 2 bases removed from V and 0 bases from J, the gap between germline ends came to 5 bases. The germline V gene has CDR1 SGHDT and CDR2 YYEEEE. The CDR3 contains 14 residues. In DNA, the CDR3 is TGTGCCAGCAGCTTCACCGCGAACACCGGGGAGCTGTTTTTT. It translates to CASSFTANTGELFF.

There are many counts of this clonotype. The CDR3 DNA reads as TGTGCCAGCAGGCCGGGACTAGCGGCCCAAGAGACCCAGTACTTC. Translating gives CASRPGLAAQETQYF. The gene calls are TRBV27 and TRBJ2-5, with 11 bases aligning to TRBD2. This CDR3 is 15 amino acids long. CDR1 is MNHEY, CDR2 SMNVEV, per germline (reference sequence). With 6 bases clipped from V and 1 base from J, the junction kept 4 bases outside the gene matches.

The chain employs TRBV20-1 and TRBJ1-2, with TRBD1 as a possible D gene (5 bases). CDR3 length equals 16 residues. V lost 4 bases, J lost 1 base, and 19 bases lay in between. Germline V CDR1 and CDR2: DFQATT, SNEGSKA (reference sequence). CDR3 amino acids: CSAKTGGGVLNYGYTF. The CDR3 nucleotides are TGCAGTGCTAAGACGGGGGGGGGTGTTCTTAACTATGGCTACACCTTC.

This clonotype was counted between two and nine times. V usage is TRBV4-1 and J usage is TRBJ2-2, with 11 bases matching TRBD2. V lost 5 bases, J lost 0 bases, and 5 bases stayed unmatched. CDR3 length: 17 residues. Germline CDR1 and CDR2: MGHRA and YSYEKL. The CDR3: CASSFRTSGSNTGELFF. CDR3 DNA: TGCGCCAGCAGCTTCAGGACTAGCGGGTCGAACACCGGGGAGCTGTTTTTT.

This clonotype showed up many times. This sequence joins TRBV12-5 and TRBJ2-1; D not resolved. The germline V gene encodes CDR1 LGHNT and CDR2 FRNRAP. This CDR3 is 11 amino acids long. V lost 4 bases and J 8 bases, leaving 6 bases between the germline ends. The CDR3 is CASGSVDEQFF. The DNA of the CDR3 is TGTGCTAGTGGTTCCGTCGATGAGCAGTTCTTC.

This clonotype was recorded a few times. J is TRBJ1-3 and V is TRBV20-1; no clear D gene. This CDR3 spans 15 amino acids. Germline CDR1 and CDR2: DFQATT and SNEGSKA (reference sequence). Trimming pared 3 bases from V and 0 bases from J, leaving 12 bases between. The DNA for the CDR3 is TGCAGTGCTAGCTCCGGGCCCTACTCTGGAAACACCATATATTTT. This codes for CSASSGPYSGNTIYF.

This clonotype was counted at least ten times. This chain links TRBV18 with TRBJ2-5; weak D call: TRBD1 (6 bases). Trimming cost V 9 bases and J 5 bases, with 13 bases left between them. Germline-derived CDR1 and CDR2 are KGHSH and LQKENI. The CDR3 covers 12 residues. CDR3 nucleotides: TGTGCCAGTTCCCAGGGGAAGGAGACCCAGTACTTC. Residues: CASSQGKETQYF.

For this clonotype: This is likely an artifact of a read error, given a far larger clone one base away. This rearrangement joins TRBV20-1 to TRBJ2-1; D is possibly TRBD1 or TRBD2 (5 bases each). V was trimmed by 6 bases and J by 10 bases, leaving 19 bases between them. CDR1 is DFQATT, CDR2 SNEGSKA, per germline (reference sequence). The length of the CDR3 is 13 residues. CDR3 sequence (DNA): TGCAGTGCGATCCGGGACGGAAGTTCGGAGCAGTTCTTC. It is translated as CSAIRDGSSEQFF.

This clonotype was picked up a small number of times. The V gene is TRBV6-1, the J gene TRBJ2-5; 12 bases are a match to TRBD2. The CDR3 extends over 16 amino acids. Germline CDR1 is MNHNS and CDR2 is SASEGT. V lost 6 bases to trimming and J lost 1 base; unmatched junction nucleotides: 6. CDR3 region: CASSWRLAGAQETQYF. Written as DNA, the CDR3 is TGTGCCAGCAGCTGGAGACTAGCGGGAGCCCAAGAGACCCAGTACTTC.

This clonotype was picked up many times. The chain employs TRBV7-9 and TRBJ2-1; 9 bases are shared with TRBD2. The CDR3 loop spans 16 amino acids. CDR1 SEHNR and CDR2 FQNEAQ come from the germline V gene (reference sequence). J was trimmed by 2 bases and V by 5 bases; bases with no gene match: 7. The CDR3, as DNA: TGTGCCAGCAGCCGCTCCGGCGGGAGGGCCTACAATGAGCAGTTCTTC. Translated: CASSRSGGRAYNEQFF.

About this clonotype itself: Being one base from a much bigger clone, this may be a read error. The chain joins TRBV5-1 to TRBJ2-1; 7 nucleotides line up with TRBD1. The J call may be mistaken, given a closer DNA end match to TRBJ2-7. CDR1 is SGHRS and CDR2 is YFSETQ in the germline V gene. The CDR3 has 14 residues. CDR3 nucleotides: TGCGCCAGCAGCTTCGGACAGGCTGACAATGAGCAGTACTTC. This gives the protein CASSFGQADNEQYF.

The chain uses TRBV28 and TRBJ2-7; D gene unclear. The CDR3 consists of 17 residues. Germline CDR1 is MDHEN and CDR2 is SYDVKM. Trimming cost V 7 bases and J 4 bases, with 26 bases left between them. The CDR3 bases are TGTGCCAGCAATTCCGGACCCCAAGGCACCGGCTTTTACGAGCAGTACTTC. This codes for CASNSGPQGTGFYEQYF. The variable domain in full, with the rest retrieved from reference TRBV28 and TRBJ2-7, is DVKVTQSSRYLVKRTGEKVFLECVQDMDHENMFWYRQDPGLGLRLIYFSYDVKMKEKGDIPEGYSVSREKKERFSLILESASTNQTSMYLCASNSGPQGTGFYEQYFGPGTRLTVT.